Listed below are T cell receptor beta chains from one sample, sequenced in a study of CD8 T cells in Susac syndrome. From the immunoSEQ multiplex PCR reads, TCRdb called clonotypes with MiXCR, one entry per CDR3 protein. Among about 240,000 distinct CDR3 sequences listed, 90% to 97% were seen once. Sequencing was done on a sample of CD4+ T cells from PBMCs. The receptor set was obtained from a human donor with Susac syndrome. Each CDR3 is given with its conserved first and last residue.

J gene | V gene | CDR3 protein
TRBJ2-5 | TRBV12-3/TRBV12-4 | CASSLARLAQYF
TRBJ1-1 | TRBV6-6 | CASSYGGQANTEAFF
TRBJ1-5 | TRBV30 | CAWAEDNDQPQHF
TRBJ2-7 | TRBV29-1 | CSTLGEAPYEQYF
TRBJ2-3 | TRBV18 | CASSPSVGSDTQYF
TRBJ2-1 | TRBV7-9 | CASTPLADRGNEQFF
TRBJ2-3 | TRBV20-1 | CSATVYTSGRVFTDTQYF
TRBJ1-1 | TRBV30 | CAWRAGVVDTEAFF
TRBJ2-3 | TRBV5-8 | CASSLGRAFTDTQYF
TRBJ2-5 | TRBV12-3/TRBV12-4 | CASSLRGMETQYF
TRBJ2-5 | TRBV5-1 | CASSFPGNQETQYF
TRBJ2-5 | TRBV4-1 | CASSQLLRGLAQETQYF
TRBJ1-2 | TRBV29-1 | CSGGDWGQGYTF
TRBJ1-1 | TRBV5-4 | CASSLDSFNTEAFF
TRBJ2-6 | TRBV19 | CASTKATYSGANVLTF
TRBJ1-5 | TRBV20-1 | CSAPKGGSGNQPQHF
TRBJ1-2 | TRBV6-2/TRBV6-3 | CASSDSSGYTF
TRBJ2-5 | TRBV12-3/TRBV12-4 | CASSSKQKPPETQYF
TRBJ2-1 | TRBV1 | CTSSQVGLADDEQFF
TRBJ2-1 | TRBV5-6 | CASSLGLASDEQFF
TRBJ2-6 | TRBV29-1 | CSVRQGTLSGANVLTF
TRBJ1-4 | TRBV12-3/TRBV12-4 | CASSFGRENEKLFF
TRBJ2-7 | TRBV12-3/TRBV12-4 | CASSLAREFEQYF
TRBJ2-6 | TRBV7-3 | CASSSTGGAGANVLTF
TRBJ2-7 | TRBV6-6 | CASSGGPGLAGYEQYF
TRBJ2-2 | TRBV6-1 | CASSRGLAGGNTGELFF
TRBJ2-5 | TRBV27 | CASSLTRAGIQETQYF
TRBJ2-7 | TRBV7-9 | CASSGPGLADFSSYEQYF
TRBJ1-1 | TRBV7-9 | CASSLVVGIPNTEAFF